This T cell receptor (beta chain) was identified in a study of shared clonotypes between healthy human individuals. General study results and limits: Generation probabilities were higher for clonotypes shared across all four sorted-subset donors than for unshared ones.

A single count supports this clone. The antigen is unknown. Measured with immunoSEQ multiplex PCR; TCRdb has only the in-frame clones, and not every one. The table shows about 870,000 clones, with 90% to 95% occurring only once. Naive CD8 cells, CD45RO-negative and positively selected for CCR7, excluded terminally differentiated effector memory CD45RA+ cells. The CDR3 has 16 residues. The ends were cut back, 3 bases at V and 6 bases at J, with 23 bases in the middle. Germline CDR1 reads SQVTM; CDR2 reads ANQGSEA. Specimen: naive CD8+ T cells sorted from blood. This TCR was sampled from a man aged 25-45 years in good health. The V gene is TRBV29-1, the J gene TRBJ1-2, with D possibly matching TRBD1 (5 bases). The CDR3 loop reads CSVDEVTANVWDGYTF. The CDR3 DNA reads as TGCAGCGTTGATGAAGTGACAGCGAACGTTTGGGATGGCTACACCTTC. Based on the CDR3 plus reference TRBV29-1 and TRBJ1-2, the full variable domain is SAVISQKPSRDICQRGTSLTIQCQVDSQVTMMFWYRQQPGQSLTLIATANQGSEATYESGFVIDKFPISRPNLTFSTLTVSNMSPEDSSIYLCSVDEVTANVWDGYTFGSGTRLTVV.